This TCR beta chain stems from a study of cytomegalovirus exposure and HLA in healthy donors. The primer mix had 60 Vbeta and 13 Jbeta primers. Original processing notes: About 12 million shared chains were among the 60 million to 80 million unique TCR beta chains that a later analysis counted. Generated by immunoSEQ multiplex PCR, the TCRdb table keeps only in-frame clones and is missing some. Clonal size and the V and J genes are those of that table, whereas D and trimming came from the DNA. This sample has some 150,000 clones, with around 84% found just once. Study-level findings and limits: When analyzed later, a missense DCLRE1C variant was found to be linked to TCR beta V- and J-gene trimming. Three chains linked to CMV were shown in vitro to be specific for CMV antigens. For most TCR beta V segments, an earlier analysis put the productive rate at about 90% or about 30% of the time.

Points on this clone: What it binds is not known.

The CDR3 sequence is 14 residues long. Deletions cut 4 bases from V and 6 bases from J, with 16 bases between. From germline, CDR1 is SGDLS and CDR2 YYNGEE. The sample taken for sequencing was PBMCs. This receptor was taken from a boy younger than 10 in good health and CMV-seronegative. The chain recombines TRBV9 with TRBJ1-2, with a weak D call TRBD1 (6 bases). The CDR3: CASSSGTISNGYTF. The CDR3 coding sequence is TGTGCCAGCAGCTCCGGGACAATCTCGAATGGCTACACCTTC.